The present T cell receptor (beta chain) was sequenced within a study of blood T cell repertoires in COVID-19. The germline V gene encodes CDR1 SGHNT and CDR2 YYREEE (reference sequence). V shed 3 bases and J shed 6 bases, with 17 bases lying between them. There are 15 residues in the CDR3. Method: immunoSEQ multiplex PCR; TCRdb's copy keeps in-frame clones and lacks some. Counted here are approximately 210,000 clones, around 78% occurring once; the ten biggest clones make up around 2.6%. The chain combines TRBV5-4 with TRBJ2-3; D is possibly TRBD1 (5 bases). Sequencing was performed on peripheral blood. The TCR was taken from a woman between 65 and 79 years old with active or convalescent COVID-19. The CDR3 bases are TGTGCCAGCAGCTCAAACCAAGGGGAAACGGATACGCAGTATTTT. This codes for CASSSNQGETDTQYF.